This TCR beta chain is from a study of T cells in Graves' hyperthyroidism and ophthalmopathy. CDR3 length equals 14 residues. The V segment lost 4 bases and the J segment 7 bases; nucleotides outside the gene matches: 5. Germline V gene sequence: CDR1 MDHEN, CDR2 SYDVKM. TCR beta CDR3 region amplification was performed from RNA transcripts. Primed by the HTBI set, a first-round RT-PCR was run on the TCR CDR3. TCRdb re-called the multiplex PCR reads with MiXCR, one entry per CDR3 protein. The sample lists roughly 500,000 distinct CDR3 sequences, 46% seen once, with about two fifths in the top ten. The material sequenced was peripheral blood or thyroid tissue (not recorded which). The TCR comes from an adult woman with Graves' disease, either hyperthyroidism or ophthalmopathy (not recorded which). The chain recombines TRBV28 with TRBJ1-4; 8 nucleotides match TRBD1. The CDR3 nucleotides read TGTGCCAGCAGTTGGACAGGGCTGACTGAAAAACTGTTTTTT. This translates into CASSWTGLTEKLFF. The whole variable domain, filled in from reference TRBV28 and TRBJ1-4, reads DVKVTQSSRYLVKRTGEKVFLECVQDMDHENMFWYRQDPGLGLRLIYFSYDVKMKEKGDIPEGYSVSREKKERFSLILESASTNQTSMYLCASSWTGLTEKLFFGSGTQLSVL.